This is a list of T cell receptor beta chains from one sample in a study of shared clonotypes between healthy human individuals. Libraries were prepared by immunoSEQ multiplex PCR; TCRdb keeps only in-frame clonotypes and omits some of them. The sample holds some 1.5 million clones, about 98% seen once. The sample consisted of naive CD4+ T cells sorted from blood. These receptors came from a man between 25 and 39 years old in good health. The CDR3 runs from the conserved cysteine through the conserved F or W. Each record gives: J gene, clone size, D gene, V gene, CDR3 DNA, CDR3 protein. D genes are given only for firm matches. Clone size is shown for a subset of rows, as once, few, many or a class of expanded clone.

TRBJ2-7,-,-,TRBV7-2,TGTGCCAGCTCAGTACCCCTGGGACTTATCTACGAGCAGTACTTC,CASSVPLGLIYEQYF
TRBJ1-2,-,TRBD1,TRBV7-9,TGTGCCAGCAGGGAGGGACAGACTAACTATGGCTACACCTTC,CASREGQTNYGYTF
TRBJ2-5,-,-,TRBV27,TGTGCCAGCAGTTTGAAGTGGCGGGCGCAAGAGACCCAGTACTTC,CASSLKWRAQETQYF
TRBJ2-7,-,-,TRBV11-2,TGTGCCAGCAGCTTAGTACGTGGGGGGTCCTACGAGCAGTACTTC,CASSLVRGGSYEQYF
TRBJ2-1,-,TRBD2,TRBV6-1,TGTGCAAACTTTGGGCGGGAGCCCTACAATGAGCAGTTCTTC,CANFGREPYNEQFF
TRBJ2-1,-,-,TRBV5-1,TGCGCCAGCAGCTTGGGTCCTAACAATGAGCAGTTCTTC,CASSLGPNNEQFF
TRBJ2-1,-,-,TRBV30,TGTGCCTGGAGTGTTGGGGTTGGTGAGCAGTTCTTC,CAWSVGVGEQFF
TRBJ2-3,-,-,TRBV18,TGTGCCAGCTCATTTCTGCAGGGTGGAACAGATACGCAGTATTTT,CASSFLQGGTDTQYF
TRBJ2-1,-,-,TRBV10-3,TGTGCCATCAGTGAGGGCCCATACAATGAGCAGTTCTTC,CAISEGPYNEQFF
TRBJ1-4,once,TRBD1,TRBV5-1,TGCGCCAGCAGCTTACGGACAGGCTATAATGAAAAACTGTTTTTT,CASSLRTGYNEKLFF
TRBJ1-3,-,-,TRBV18,TGTGCCAGCTCGACTATCTGGGGGGACGGAAACACCATATATTTT,CASSTIWGDGNTIYF
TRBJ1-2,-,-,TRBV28,TGTGCCAGCAGTTTAGGCTCAAACAGGGACTATGGCTACACCTTC,CASSLGSNRDYGYTF
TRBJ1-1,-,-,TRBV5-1,TGCGCCAGCAACCGGACACCGAACACTGAAGCTTTCTTT,CASNRTPNTEAFF
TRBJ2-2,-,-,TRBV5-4,TGTGCCAGCAGCAAACCTCAGGGGACCGGGGAGCTGTTTTTT,CASSKPQGTGELFF
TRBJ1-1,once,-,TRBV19,TGTGCCAGTAGTAAACTCACAATGAACACTGAAGCTTTCTTT,CASSKLTMNTEAFF
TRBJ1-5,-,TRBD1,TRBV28,TGTGCCAGCAGTTCACCATCGAGGGGGCGCTGGCAGCCCCAGCATTTT,CASSSPSRGRWQPQHF
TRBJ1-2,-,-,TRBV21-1,TGTGCCAGCAGCTGGTCTAAAGGGGGTTTGCGGGGCTATGGCTACACCTTC,CASSWSKGGLRGYGYTF
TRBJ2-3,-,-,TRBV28,TGTGCCAGCAGTTTAGCCACCTTTCGGGGGTCAAACACAGATACGCAGTATTTT,CASSLATFRGSNTDTQYF
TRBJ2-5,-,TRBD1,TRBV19,TGTGCCAGCCTCGGGACAGAACAAGAGACCCAGTACTTC,CASLGTEQETQYF